A single sample gave rise to the 22 T cell receptor beta chains below, sequenced in a study of cytomegalovirus exposure and HLA in healthy donors. Libraries were prepared by immunoSEQ multiplex PCR; TCRdb keeps only in-frame clonotypes and omits some of them. This sample has tens of thousands of clones; 80% to 95% occur once, and the top ten carry 3.5% to 4%. Sequencing was carried out using PBMCs. These receptors originate from a woman in her twenties or thirties in good health and CMV-seronegative.

This chain uses TRBV19 with TRBJ2-5; possibly TRBD2 for D (7 bases). Deletions cut 2 bases from V and 6 bases from J, with 16 bases between. Germline values: CDR1 LNHDA, CDR2 SQIVND (reference sequence). The CDR3 is 15 residues long. In DNA form, the CDR3 reads TGTGCCAGTAGTATAACCTCGGGGGGCTTAAAGACCCAGTACTTC. It is translated as CASSITSGGLKTQYF.

The chain has TRBV27 and TRBJ1-2; 8 bases agree with TRBD1. The J segment lost 9 bases and the V segment lost 10 bases, leaving 13 bases of the junction unmatched. CDR3 length: 13 residues. CDR1 and CDR2 (germline): MNHEY, SMNVEV (reference sequence). CDR3 in DNA: TGTGCCACTAAGAGGTCAGGGGGCAATAGCTACACCTTC. Translating it yields CATKRSGGNSYTF.

This clone appeared a single time. CDR3: CASSLSQVTVSGANVLTF. CDR3 sequence (DNA): TGTGCCAGCAGCCTTTCACAGGTAACCGTGTCTGGGGCCAACGTCCTGACTTTC. J is TRBJ2-6 and V is TRBV27; weak D call: TRBD1 (5 bases). The CDR3 has 18 residues. Per germline, CDR1 MNHEY and CDR2 SMNVEV (reference sequence). The V gene lost 6 bases and the J gene lost 1 base, with 19 bases spanning the gap.

V and J are TRBV19 and TRBJ1-2; D not resolved. The CDR3 loop spans 15 amino acids. Germline values: CDR1 LNHDA, CDR2 SQIVND (reference sequence). Trimming pared 2 bases from V and 1 base from J, leaving 11 bases between. The CDR3 reads CASSILLGRNYGYTF. The CDR3 region has the DNA TGTGCCAGTAGTATATTGCTGGGCCGTAACTATGGCTACACCTTC.

This chain joins TRBV7-9 and TRBJ2-7; 11 positions agree with TRBD2. Looked up from germline, CDR1 is SEHNR and CDR2 is FQNEAQ (reference sequence). The CDR3 has 17 residues. With 5 bases clipped from V and 2 bases from J, the junction kept 11 bases outside the gene matches. The DNA of the CDR3 is TGTGCCAGCAGCCCCGGGACTAGCGGAAAAGACGCCTACGAGCAGTACTTC. Protein: CASSPGTSGKDAYEQYF.

V and J are TRBV10-1 and TRBJ2-7; 8 nucleotides match TRBD1. V trimming: 0 bases; J trimming: 2 bases; junction bases outside the gene matches: 3. This CDR3 is built from 15 residues. Looked up from germline, CDR1 is WNHNN and CDR2 is SYGVQD (reference sequence). The CDR3 DNA reads as TGCGCCAGCAGTGAGTCCAGACAGGGGACCTACGAGCAGTACTTC. Encoded protein: CASSESRQGTYEQYF.

The gene calls are TRBV11-2 and TRBJ2-7, with 12 bases that match TRBD2. The germline gives CDR1 SGHAT, CDR2 FQNNGV. V trimming: 3 bases; J trimming: 7 bases; junction bases outside the gene matches: 13. The CDR3 has 17 residues. The CDR3 is CASSFQLGLAGSGEQYF. The CDR3 nucleotides read TGTGCCAGCAGCTTCCAGCTCGGACTAGCGGGATCGGGGGAGCAGTACTTC. Using reference TRBV11-2 and TRBJ2-7 for the parts outside the CDR3, the full variable domain is EAGVAQSPRYKIIEKRQSVAFWCNPISGHATLYWYQQILGQGPKLLIQFQNNGVVDDSQLPKDRFSAERLKGVDSTLKIQPAKLEDSAVYLCASSFQLGLAGSGEQYFGPGTRLTVT.

The CDR3 DNA reads TGTGCCAGCAGCTTAGGTGCGGGGCGCTCCTACGAGCAGTACTTC. Amino acids: CASSLGAGRSYEQYF. The gene calls are TRBV7-2 and TRBJ2-7; a possible D gene is TRBD2 (6 bases). The CDR3 has 15 amino acids. Deletions cut 1 base from V and 0 bases from J, with 10 bases between. Germline CDR1 reads SGHTA; CDR2 reads FQGNSA. The whole variable domain, filled in from reference TRBV7-2 and TRBJ2-7, reads GAGVSQSPSNKVTEKGKDVELRCDPISGHTALYWYRQSLGQGLEFLIYFQGNSAPDKSGLPSDRFSAERTGGSVSTLTIQRTQQEDSAVYLCASSLGAGRSYEQYFGPGTRLTVT.

The chain recombines TRBV10-3 with TRBJ2-3; 8 positions agree with TRBD2. CDR1 is ENHRY and CDR2 is SYGVKD in the germline V gene. The junction had 6 bases not matched to a gene; V was cut back by 4 bases and J by 0 bases. The CDR3 totals 16 residues. This CDR3 is CAISGGGGSSTDTQYF. In nucleotides, the CDR3 is TGTGCCATCAGTGGGGGCGGGGGGTCTAGCACAGATACGCAGTATTTT.

Details on this clone: The junction differs from germline at one of its ends, possibly a read error. Distinct nucleotide sequences in the sample also encode this CDR3. This chain links TRBV9 with TRBJ1-5, with D tentatively TRBD1 (5 bases). The CDR3 is 14 residues long. Germline V gene sequence: CDR1 SGDLS, CDR2 YYNGEE. CDR3 DNA sequence: TGTGCTAGCAGCCTTCAGGGAGGAGGTCAGCCCCAGCATTTT. This translates into CASSLQGGGQPQHF. Full variable domain (rest looked up from reference TRBV9 and TRBJ1-5): DSGVTQTPKHLITATGQRVTLRCSPRSGDLSVYWYQQSLDQGLQFLIQYYNGEERAKGNILERFSAQQFPDLHSELNLSSLELGDSALYFCASSLQGGGQPQHFGDGTRLSIL.

The chain links TRBV7-8 to TRBJ2-6; D may be TRBD1 (7 bases). Trimming removed 5 bases from V and 0 bases from J, with 17 bases in between. This CDR3 is 18 amino acids long. Germline CDR1 and CDR2: SGHVS and FQNEAQ. The CDR3 spells CASSGGTADSSGANVLTF. CDR3 nucleotides: TGTGCCAGCAGCGGAGGGACAGCGGACAGCTCTGGGGCCAACGTCCTGACTTTC.

The chain employs TRBV7-3 and TRBJ2-7, with 7 bases fitting TRBD2. The CDR3 is 15 amino acids. Germline V CDR1 and CDR2: SGHTA, FQGTGA. V trimming: 2 bases; J trimming: 0 bases; junction bases outside the gene matches: 4. CDR3 residues: CASSLGGGSSYEQYF. The CDR3 bases are TGTGCCAGCAGCTTAGGCGGCGGGAGCTCCTACGAGCAGTACTTC.

The chain links TRBV5-1 to TRBJ2-7; the match to TRBD1 covers 9 bases. Germline loops: CDR1 SGHRS, CDR2 YFSETQ. The CDR3 extends over 16 amino acids. The V segment lost 4 bases and the J segment 0 bases; nucleotides outside the gene matches: 8. The CDR3 nucleotides are TGCGCCAGCAGCCACCGACCGACAGGGGGCTCCTACGAGCAGTACTTC. Translated: CASSHRPTGGSYEQYF. Variable domain in full (rest from reference TRBV5-1 and TRBJ2-7): KAGVTQTPRYLIKTRGQQVTLSCSPISGHRSVSWYQQTPGQGLQFLFEYFSETQRNKGNFPGRFSGRQFSNSRSEMNVSTLELGDSALYLCASSHRPTGGSYEQYFGPGTRLTVT.

The chain links TRBV9 to TRBJ1-1; TRBD1 aligns across 7 bases. The V gene end was trimmed by 1 base and the J gene end by 3 bases; junction bases not matched to a gene: 3. The CDR3 covers 14 residues. The germline CDR1 and CDR2 sequences are SGDLS and YYNGEE. Written as DNA, the CDR3 is TGTGCCAGCAGCGTAAGGGGGCTGGACACTGAAGCTTTCTTT. Its translation: CASSVRGLDTEAFF. The variable domain in full, with the rest retrieved from reference TRBV9 and TRBJ1-1, is DSGVTQTPKHLITATGQRVTLRCSPRSGDLSVYWYQQSLDQGLQFLIQYYNGEERAKGNILERFSAQQFPDLHSELNLSSLELGDSALYFCASSVRGLDTEAFFGQGTRLTVV.

The gene calls are TRBV6-1 and TRBJ1-3; the D gene is possibly TRBD1 (5 bases). CDR1 and CDR2 (germline): MNHNS, SASEGT. V was trimmed by 2 bases and J by 0 bases, leaving 8 bases between them. The CDR3 sequence is 15 residues long. CDR3 nucleotide sequence: TGTGCCAGCAGTGAACTAGGGGACTCTGGAAACACCATATATTTT. Its translation: CASSELGDSGNTIYF.

The V and J genes are TRBV4-2 and TRBJ1-3; D uncertain. The CDR3 spans 16 residues. Trimming pared 4 bases from V and 2 bases from J, leaving 15 bases between. Germline V lookup: CDR1 LGHNA, CDR2 YNFKEQ. The CDR3 DNA reads TGTGCCAGCAGCCTTCCCGGGGTGACCACTGGAAACACCATATATTTT. It yields the protein CASSLPGVTTGNTIYF.

The chain uses TRBV6-5 and TRBJ1-1; TRBD1 aligns across 10 bases. This CDR3 has 15 residues. The germline V gene encodes CDR1 MNHEY and CDR2 SVGAGI. With 4 bases clipped from V and 4 bases from J, the junction kept 6 bases outside the gene matches. CDR3 sequence: CASSLDRGPGTEAFF. CDR3 DNA: TGTGCCAGCAGTTTAGACAGGGGGCCGGGCACTGAAGCTTTCTTT.

CDR3 protein: CSVDSGKGAFF. The CDR3 nucleotides are TGCAGCGTTGATTCCGGGAAGGGAGCTTTCTTT. V is TRBV29-1 and J is TRBJ1-1; D gene ambiguous. Germline V CDR1 and CDR2: SQVTM, ANQGSEA. Trimming cost V 3 bases and J 10 bases, with 12 bases left between them. This CDR3 is built from 11 residues.

This sequence joins TRBV7-9 and TRBJ1-3; TRBD1 matches at 9 bases. The trim removed 5 bases at V and 7 bases at J, leaving 6 bases unmatched. This CDR3 comprises 14 residues. Germline CDR1 reads SEHNR; CDR2 reads FQNEAQ (reference sequence). CDR3 sequence (DNA): TGTGCCAGCAGCCTAGGACAGGGGATCAACACCATATATTTT. Translation gives CASSLGQGINTIYF.

The V call is TRBV5-4, the J call TRBJ2-5; 10 bases are shared with TRBD2. The CDR3 consists of 15 residues. Germline V gene sequence: CDR1 SGHNT, CDR2 YYREEE (reference sequence). J lost 4 bases, V lost 4 bases, and 7 bases had no gene match. The CDR3 here is CASSRSGGARETQYF. The CDR3 coding sequence is TGTGCCAGCAGCCGGAGCGGGGGGGCCCGAGAGACCCAGTACTTC.

V is TRBV7-2 and J is TRBJ1-1, with D possibly being TRBD1 (6 bases). The CDR3 is made up of 12 amino acids. Germline V lookup: CDR1 SGHTA, CDR2 FQGNSA. V lost 5 bases and J 9 bases, leaving 13 bases between the germline ends. This chain's CDR3 is CASSQDRRKAFF. Here the CDR3 DNA reads TGTGCCAGCAGCCAAGACAGGAGGAAAGCTTTCTTT.

This rearrangement joins TRBV7-3 to TRBJ2-1, with TRBD2 matching 7 bases. The CDR3 covers 14 residues. CDR1 SGHTA and CDR2 FQGTGA come from the germline V gene. J lost 6 bases, V lost 11 bases, and 13 bases had no gene match. The CDR3 here is CARKPSGWGNEQFF. In DNA form, the CDR3 reads TGTGCCCGAAAGCCTAGCGGATGGGGCAATGAGCAGTTCTTC.